The present T cell receptor beta chain was sequenced within a study of T cells after yellow fever vaccination. The overall study: The fractions with low cell numbers were processed using SMART-Seq v4 Ultra Low Input. Overall study findings and caveats: Clonotypes shared by both compartments, CD4 and CD8, made up a small share. Re-detected after boosting: most primary clones, around 97% of CD4 and over 80% of CD8.

The germline V gene has CDR1 WSHSY and CDR2 SAAADI. V shed 7 bases and J 4 bases; nucleotides not matched to a gene: 12. The CDR3 sequence is 15 residues long. A universal primer site and UMIs were added as TCR cDNA was made by 5'RACE template switching. TCRdb reprocessed the 5' RACE reads with MiXCR, giving one entry per CDR3 protein. The table records roughly 190,000 distinct CDR3 sequences, around 10% of them present only once. Points on this clonotype: Its antigen is undetermined.

The sequence derives from a man younger than 30 who received the YFV17D yellow fever vaccine. The sample consisted of CD8+ T cells sorted from PBMCs, taken 15 days after the yellow fever booster vaccination. The chain is built from TRBV10-2 and TRBJ2-5; 7 bases map to TRBD1. The CDR3 coding sequence is TGCGCCAGCAAGGGGCAGACAGGGTGGGGAGAGACCCAGTACTTC. Its translation: CASKGQTGWGETQYF.